This T cell receptor beta chain was sequenced for a study of tumor and adjacent non-tumor tissue in lung cancer (dated by TCRdb to 2016 to 2019). Background for the entire study: Patients with adenocarcinoma (over 11), squamous cell carcinoma (2) and small cell lung cancer (1) were included in the cohort. More than 25 paired specimens, one tumor and one normal lung sample per patient, were profiled by TCRbeta CDR3 sequencing. The roughly 15 enrolled patients, of whom about 10 were men and 5 were women, were aged about 30 to 80 years and were diagnosed with TNM stage I to III disease. Bulk TCRbeta repertoires were compared between lung tumor tissue and matched distant non-tumor lung tissue obtained from approximately 15 lung cancer patients. In total, sequencing yielded 130,000,000 or so productive TCRbeta reads, which works out to an average of about 4.2 million reads per sample.

Based on the germline V gene, the CDR1 and CDR2 sequences are SGHDN and FVKESK. From the cysteine up to the phenylalanine, the CDR3 has a length of 14 residues. Solely the CDR3 DNA is kept, with 42 bases framed from the first base. V is pared back by 1 base and J by 7 bases, with 12 bases lying between the germline termini. The receptor library was made with multiplex PCR. The sequencer listed for this sample is Illumina HiSeq 2500. TCRbeta libraries were built by three rounds of nested PCR using primers (Table S4), following protocols modified from ARM-PCR. Before sequencing, PCR products of 200-500 bp were excised from the gel and purified with the QIAquick gel extraction kit. The study's processing was this. Trimmomatic was used to clean the reads, FLASH was used to merge the reads into complete CDR3 sequences, and MiTCR was used to assign the reads to V(D)J germline segments. Clonal diversity was calculated as the inverse Simpson's index using VDJtools. Productive reads were defined as in-frame sequences without a premature stop codon. The public reads were reanalyzed by TCRdb: fastp trimming at Q25, MiXCR alignment, in-frame beta chains only. Every entry covers one CDR3 protein and lists the most common genes and DNA from its rows. The V and J calls, along with clone size, are taken from TCRdb and not from the paper's own processing. Counted in this sample were about 70,000 distinct CDR3 sequences; more than 70% of them appeared once. Under 30% of the sample is in the top ten clones.

Overall results and qualifications from the work: The sequencing platform is not named in the methods, and unique molecular identifiers are not mentioned. Tumor tissue showed significantly higher TCR diversity (inverse Simpson) than normal lung tissue, at about 400 vs 150 (P = 0.0075, Mann-Whitney U test). Only 15 patients were included in the cohort, and the need for larger samples and more detailed clinical data was noted by the authors. Because peripheral blood was not sequenced, blood TCRbeta repertoires in the lung cancer patients of the study were not examined. Younger patients had significantly higher TCR diversity, and higher tumor TCR diversity was associated with shorter overall and disease-free survival. In normal lung, the top 100 clones accounted for a significantly larger cumulative share of the repertoire than in tumor tissue.

In its sample, this clonotype was seen many times. Its antigen is unknown. The sample holds no much larger clone one base away, and base qualities are not on file. RNA was extracted from bulk unsorted tissue and checked for quality with a NanoDrop ND-1000 and an Agilent 2100. All donors had newly diagnosed lung cancer, had not received prior chemotherapy, and were admitted for thoracic surgery in China between August and November 2014. The study excluded patients who had received radiotherapy or chemotherapy before or who had another cancer at the same time. Surgical tissue pieces of roughly 1-2 cm3 were preserved in RNAlater solution and were kept at -80 degrees C until use.

The clonotype was recovered from a man in his sixties with non-small cell lung cancer. The source material was lung tumor tissue. The rearranged segments are TRBV14 and TRBJ2-3; a confident D gene designation cannot be given. The DNA sequence is given as TGTGCCAGCAGCCAAGTTCAGGCCAGCCATACGCAGTATTTT. It translates to CASSQVQASHTQYF. The full variable domain, completed from the reference TRBV14 and TRBJ2-3 proteins outside the CDR3, reads EAGVTQFPSHSVIEKGQTVTLRCDPISGHDNLYWYRRVMGKEIKFLLHFVKESKQDESGMPNNRFLAERTGGTYSTLKVQPAELEDSGVYFCASSQVQASHTQYFGPGTRLTVL.